This TCR beta chain comes out of a study of regulatory T cells in long-lasting Graves disease. Regarding the study as a whole: Public clonotype sharing was higher in persistent than newly diagnosed patients.

This CDR3 comprises 14 residues. Between the trimmed V and J ends, which lost 1 base and 7 bases, there was a span of 11 bases. CDR1 and CDR2 (germline): SGHNT, YENEEA. Concerning this clonotype itself: Its antigen is still unknown.

Relying on iRepertoire HTBI primers and Arm-PCR of CDR3 regions, the team built TCR beta libraries. In the authors' workflow: Overall, samples carried approximately 56 TRBV and around 13 TRBJ segments. From the multiplex PCR reads, TCRdb called clonotypes with MiXCR, one entry per CDR3 protein. The V and J calls were not made by the authors but by TCRdb's processing. The sample has 400,000 to 500,000 distinct CDR3 sequences; 14% to 15% are singletons. Documented time point: newly diagnosed GD, antithyroid drugs for less than 3 months. From PBMCs, RNA was extracted and then used to make the TCR library. This sample also appeared in a second study, on T cells in Graves' hyperthyroidism and ophthalmopathy. According to that study: Diagnostic assessment was based on clinical symptoms, serum thyroxine and TRAb, thyroid ultrasound and orbital computed tomography. The model forecast ophthalmopathy, anticipating it by a median around 6.5 months before onset.

This receptor was obtained from a woman in her 30s with Graves disease. The material was peripheral blood mononuclear cells (PBMCs), obtained at new diagnosis, from a patient treated with antithyroid drugs. The V call is TRBV11-3, the J call TRBJ2-1; weak D call: TRBD2 (5 bases). The CDR3 region has the DNA TGTGCCAGCAGCTTAGGTTCGGGGAGTAATGAGCAGTTCTTC. This translates into CASSLGSGSNEQFF.